This T cell receptor (beta chain) emerged from a study of PD-1 blockade in mismatch repair-deficient tumors. Looking at the study overall: Patients had around twelve mismatch repair-deficient cancer types, all previously treated and progressing.

All patients were mismatch repair deficient, assessed by either PCR or immunohistochemistry. TCRs were sequenced from a few patients responding to pembrolizumab. The germline V gene encodes CDR1 MDHEN and CDR2 SYDVKM. The CDR3 sequence is 14 residues long. J was trimmed by 10 bases and V by 6 bases; bases with no gene match: 3. Here immunoSEQ multiplex PCR was the method, and the copy in TCRdb shows in-frame clones only, minus some. The table has tens of thousands of clones, around 80% seen once. The J gene is TRBJ2-1, the V gene TRBV28; TRBD2 agrees at 16 bases. Sequencing used peripheral blood, obtained 2 weeks after starting pembrolizumab. The clonotype originates from an adult with mismatch repair-deficient cancer. The CDR3 spells CASREGLAGGEQFF. The CDR3 DNA follows: TGTGCCAGCAGAGAGGGACTAGCGGGAGGGGAGCAGTTCTTC. The variable domain in full, with the rest retrieved from reference TRBV28 and TRBJ2-1, is DVKVTQSSRYLVKRTGEKVFLECVQDMDHENMFWYRQDPGLGLRLIYFSYDVKMKEKGDIPEGYSVSREKKERFSLILESASTNQTSMYLCASREGLAGGEQFFGPGTRLTVL.